Below are 14 T cell receptor beta chains sequenced from a single sample in a study of neurological immune-mediated disorders. TCRdb independently ran MiXCR on the 5' RACE reads; one entry per CDR3 protein. This sample has 75,000 to 85,000 distinct CDR3 sequences, with roughly a sixth found just once. The sequenced sample was PBMCs. Receptor source: a woman aged 40 to 55 in good health.

This clonotype was counted at least ten times. V usage is TRBV20-1 and J usage is TRBJ1-2; a weak D match, TRBD1 (5 bases). This CDR3 spans 17 amino acids. V was clipped by 1 base and J by 6 bases, with 24 bases between them. Germline loops: CDR1 DFQATT, CDR2 SNEGSKA (reference sequence). CDR3 amino acids: CSARAPRGSQGLDGYTF. CDR3 coding DNA: TGCAGTGCTAGAGCCCCACGGGGATCTCAGGGTTTGGATGGCTACACCTTC.

There are many counts of this clonotype. The chain is built from TRBV6-1 and TRBJ1-6; tentatively, D is TRBD1 (6 bases). Trimming removed 4 bases from V and 6 bases from J, with 13 bases in between. Per germline, CDR1 MNHNS and CDR2 SASEGT. The CDR3 runs 15 residues. CDR3 region: CASSGKQGGNSPLHF. The CDR3 coding sequence is TGTGCCAGCAGTGGAAAACAGGGAGGTAATTCACCCCTCCACTTT.

The gene calls are TRBV28 and TRBJ1-1, with D possibly TRBD1 on 6 matching bases. The V end was cut by 5 bases, the J end by 10 bases, with 11 bases between. This CDR3 has 11 residues. The germline V gene encodes CDR1 MDHEN and CDR2 SYDVKM. CDR3 in DNA: TGTGCCAGCAGTCCTCAGGGGACAGCTTTCTTT. Its protein is CASSPQGTAFF.

The sample holds many counts of this clonotype. CDR3 sequence (DNA): TGCGCCAGCAGCTGGTCGGGGGGCGCAGGCACCGGGGAGCTGTTTTTT. Translation gives CASSWSGGAGTGELFF. The chain carries TRBV5-1 and TRBJ2-2, with D possibly matching TRBD2 (7 bases). CDR3 length: 16 residues. CDR1 and CDR2 (germline): SGHRS, YFSETQ. V was pared by 3 bases and J by 4 bases, with 16 bases between. Based on the CDR3 plus reference TRBV5-1 and TRBJ2-2, the full variable domain is KAGVTQTPRYLIKTRGQQVTLSCSPISGHRSVSWYQQTPGQGLQFLFEYFSETQRNKGNFPGRFSGRQFSNSRSEMNVSTLELGDSALYLCASSWSGGAGTGELFFGEGSRLTVL.

Many counts were recorded for this clonotype. The gene calls are TRBV7-9 and TRBJ2-7; D is ambiguous. With 0 bases removed from V and 6 bases from J, the gap between germline ends came to 12 bases. Per the germline V gene, CDR1 is SEHNR and CDR2 is FQNEAQ (reference sequence). This CDR3 comprises 14 residues. The CDR3 coding sequence is TGTGCCAGCAGCTTAGCAAGGGTTAGAGTCGAGCAGTACTTC. This translates into CASSLARVRVEQYF.

This clonotype was detected ten times or more. The rearrangement uses TRBV7-2 and TRBJ2-3; D call uncertain. V lost 0 bases, J lost 7 bases, and 5 bases lay in between. CDR3 length equals 12 residues. Germline V gene sequence: CDR1 SGHTA, CDR2 FQGNSA. The CDR3 nucleotides read TGTGCCAGCAGCTTAGCGTGGTATACGCAGTATTTT. It encodes CASSLAWYTQYF.

At least ten counts were recorded for this clonotype. Written as DNA, the CDR3 is TGCGCCAGCAGCCCCCAGGGGGACAATGAGCAGTTCTTC. Translated, it gives CASSPQGDNEQFF. J is TRBJ2-1 and V is TRBV5-1; 7 bases are a match to TRBD1. V shed 4 bases, J shed 5 bases, and the junction held 3 bases outside the gene matches. This CDR3 has 13 amino acids. Germline V lookup: CDR1 SGHRS, CDR2 YFSETQ.

In this sample, this clonotype turned up many times. The chain uses TRBV5-1 and TRBJ1-1, with D perhaps TRBD1 (6 bases). Trimming took 0 bases from V and 5 from J, leaving 14 bases between them. Germline CDR1 is SGHRS and CDR2 is YFSETQ. CDR3 size: 15 residues. The CDR3 DNA reads TGCGCCAGCAGCTTGGGTGGGGGCGCAGGTACTGAAGCTTTCTTT. This codes for CASSLGGGAGTEAFF.

This clonotype was detected ten times or more. The chain combines TRBV7-2 with TRBJ2-5, with D possibly matching TRBD2 (6 bases). The length of the CDR3 is 15 residues. V was trimmed by 5 bases and J by 4 bases, leaving 17 bases between them. The V gene's germline CDR1 is SGHTA and CDR2 FQGNSA. The CDR3 spells CASSPRLGGAETQYF. For the CDR3, the DNA is TGTGCCAGCAGCCCGCGACTGGGCGGGGCAGAGACCCAGTACTTC.

This chain uses TRBV18 with TRBJ2-7, with D tentatively TRBD2 (7 bases). Germline values: CDR1 KGHSH, CDR2 LQKENI. The V gene lost 3 bases and the J gene lost 0 bases, with 12 bases spanning the gap. The CDR3 spans 15 residues. The CDR3 loop is CASSPGGASSYEQYF. The CDR3 DNA follows: TGTGCCAGCTCACCGGGGGGGGCGAGCTCCTACGAGCAGTACTTC. The full variable domain, rest sourced from reference TRBV18 and TRBJ2-7, is NAGVMQNPRHLVRRRGQEARLRCSPMKGHSHVYWYRQLPEEGLKFMVYLQKENIIDESGMPKERFSAEFPKEGPSILRIQQVVRGDSAAYFCASSPGGASSYEQYFGPGTRLTVT.

The chain uses TRBV4-3 and TRBJ1-1; D gene unclear. V lost 0 bases and J 0 bases, leaving 11 bases between the germline ends. Per germline, CDR1 LGHNA and CDR2 YSLEER. CDR3 length equals 16 residues. The chain's CDR3 is CASSQDFAGVNTEAFF. In DNA, the CDR3 is TGCGCCAGCAGCCAAGATTTCGCAGGCGTGAACACTGAAGCTTTCTTT.

In this sample, this clonotype turned up many times. The V gene is TRBV5-6, the J gene TRBJ1-1; 8 nucleotides agree with TRBD1. Germline trimming cut 3 bases from V and 2 bases from J; bases unmatched to any gene: 6. The V gene's germline CDR1 is SGHDT and CDR2 YYEEEE. CDR3 length equals 15 residues. The CDR3 spells CASSWVGQGNTEAFF. Written as DNA, the CDR3 is TGTGCCAGCAGCTGGGTAGGACAGGGAAACACTGAAGCTTTCTTT.

The V and J genes are TRBV4-1 and TRBJ2-5; TRBD1 matches 7 bases. The junction had 11 bases not matched to a gene; V was cut back by 1 base and J by 0 bases. CDR3 length equals 18 residues. Germline V gene lookup returns CDR1 MGHRA and CDR2 YSYEKL. The CDR3 coding sequence is TGCGCCAGCAGCCAAGCGAGACTCAGGGGGATGAACCAAGAGACCCAGTACTTC. It translates to CASSQARLRGMNQETQYF.

The table lists this clonotype with many counts. The rearrangement links TRBV3-1 to TRBJ2-3; D is perhaps TRBD2 (7 bases). CDR1 and CDR2 (germline): LGHDT, YNNKEL (reference sequence). The CDR3 consists of 18 residues. V was pared by 0 bases and J by 5 bases, with 21 bases between. CDR3 coding DNA: TGTGCCAGCAGCCAAGAGACGTGGGAGGGGGACCGCAAAGATACGCAGTATTTT. Protein sequence: CASSQETWEGDRKDTQYF.